The rows below give T cell receptor beta chains drawn from one sample of a study of T-cell memory formation after mild COVID-19. MiXCR, run by TCRdb on the 5' RACE reads, gives a single entry per CDR3 protein. The sample holds 120,000 to 150,000 distinct CDR3 sequences, about 19% seen once. The sequenced sample was PBMCs or a T cell subset sorted from them (not recorded which). The receptor source for this set is an adult woman who had mild COVID-19 (a few samples of this study predate the infection). Cell type and time point are not known. The CDR3 runs from the conserved cysteine through the conserved F or W. The D gene is left open where the match is weak. Clone size, where shown, is once, few, many, or a class for clones that have expanded.

V	D	J	size	DNA	CDR3
TRBV11-2	TRBD2	TRBJ2-1	.	TGTGCCAGCAGCCCGACTAGCGGATACAATGAGCAGTTCTTC	CASSPTSGYNEQFF
TRBV5-6	TRBD2	TRBJ2-7	few	TGTGCCAGCAGCAGCCAGCGGGGGAGCAACTACGAGCAGTACTTC	CASSSQRGSNYEQYF
TRBV7-9	.	TRBJ2-7	few	TGTGCCAGCAGCTTAGACTCTGGGAGGTACGAGCAGTACTTC	CASSLDSGRYEQYF
TRBV3-1	TRBD2	TRBJ2-1	few	TGTGCCAGCAGCCCTTGGACTAGCGGGAGTACGGTAAATGAGCAGTTCTTC	CASSPWTSGSTVNEQFF
TRBV7-9	.	TRBJ2-4	.	TGTGCCAGCAGCCAGTCTGCGGGGCTTCCCAACATTCAGTACTTC	CASSQSAGLPNIQYF
TRBV7-2	.	TRBJ2-3	.	TGTGCCAGCAGCTTAGACTGGATCCCCACAGATACGCAGTATTTT	CASSLDWIPTDTQYF
TRBV5-1	.	TRBJ2-2	.	TGCGCCAGCAGACAAGACATGGCGAACACCGGGGAGCTGTTTTTT	CASRQDMANTGELFF
TRBV20-1	.	TRBJ2-1	few	TGCAGTGCCCGTCCGGGATCTTACAATGAGCAGTTCTTC	CSARPGSYNEQFF
TRBV2	TRBD1	TRBJ2-5	.	TGTGCCAGCAAAAGCAGGGGGCCCCAAGAGACCCAGTACTTC	CASKSRGPQETQYF
TRBV7-8	.	TRBJ2-7	.	TGTGCCAGCAGCCCACCCTACCCGCAGCAGTACGAGCAGTACTTC	CASSPPYPQQYEQYF
TRBV7-3	.	TRBJ2-3	.	TGTGCCAGCAGCTTTGGGGGTTCTAAAGCAGATACGCAGTATTTT	CASSFGGSKADTQYF
TRBV5-5	.	TRBJ1-2	.	TGTGCCAGCAGCACTAACAGGGAAATGACCGGTGGCTACACCTTC	CASSTNREMTGGYTF
TRBV9	TRBD1	TRBJ1-2	.	TGTGCCAGCAGCTCCCGGGACAGGGGCTACTATGGCTACACCTTC	CASSSRDRGYYGYTF
TRBV4-1	.	TRBJ2-2	.	TGCGCCAGCAGCCAAACCAGCGGGTTAGGGAACACCGGGGAGCTGTTTTTT	CASSQTSGLGNTGELFF
TRBV29-1	TRBD2	TRBJ2-7	.	TGCAGCGCTGGAGCGGGAGCCTCCTACGAGCAGTACTTC	CSAGAGASYEQYF
TRBV3-1	TRBD1	TRBJ2-5	.	TGTGCCATAGGGGGGACAGGGGGCCCCGAGACCCAGTACTTC	CAIGGTGGPETQYF
TRBV24-1	.	TRBJ1-5	.	TGTGCCACCAGTGATTCCAGGATCCCTAATCAGCCCCAGCATTTT	CATSDSRIPNQPQHF
TRBV29-1	TRBD2	TRBJ2-3	many	TGCAGCGTTGTTCCTAGCGGGCCGGGCACAGATACGCAGTATTTT	CSVVPSGPGTDTQYF
TRBV20-1	.	TRBJ2-1	.	TGCAGTGCTTCCAAGGGGGGGCCCTGGACCTACAATGAGCAGTTCTTC	CSASKGGPWTYNEQFF
TRBV19	TRBD1	TRBJ1-2	.	TGTGCCAGTAGTCCCGGACAGGGAATCTATGGCTACACCTTC	CASSPGQGIYGYTF
TRBV12-3/TRBV12-4	TRBD2	TRBJ2-7	few	TGTGCCAGCAGTTTAGGGACTAGCGGACTTTACGAGCAGTACTTC	CASSLGTSGLYEQYF
TRBV6-2/TRBV6-3	.	TRBJ1-2	few	TGTGCCAGCAGTTCCGGGACGTGGGGCTACACCTTC	CASSSGTWGYTF
TRBV23-1	TRBD2	TRBJ2-5	few	TGCGCCAGCAGTCAATCGGGGCCGGGACTACTAGGAGAGACCCAGTACTTC	CASSQSGPGLLGETQYF
TRBV6-5	TRBD1	TRBJ2-2	few	TGTGCCAGCCAGGGATGGACAGGGCTGAACACCGGGGAGCTGTTTTTT	CASQGWTGLNTGELFF
TRBV4-3	.	TRBJ1-4	few	TGCGCCAGCAGCCAATGGCGGGGGCGAAGTGAAAAACTGTTTTTT	CASSQWRGRSEKLFF
TRBV12-3/TRBV12-4	.	TRBJ2-7	.	TGTGCCAGCAGTTTCGCGTCAGGAACCTACGAGCAGTACTTC	CASSFASGTYEQYF
TRBV12-3/TRBV12-4	.	TRBJ2-5	few	TGTGCCAGCAGTTTTGGGGGGCAGCAAGAGACCCAGTACTTC	CASSFGGQQETQYF
TRBV6-1	TRBD1	TRBJ2-3	few	TGTGCCAGCAGTCCCAAGACAGGGAACGCCGGAGATACGCAGTATTTT	CASSPKTGNAGDTQYF
TRBV5-1	.	TRBJ2-3	.	TGCGCCAGCAGCTTGCCGTCAGATACGCAGTATTTT	CASSLPSDTQYF
TRBV12-3/TRBV12-4	.	TRBJ1-2	.	TGTGCCAGCAGTTTTGACCGGACCTATGGCTACACCTTC	CASSFDRTYGYTF
TRBV7-3	.	TRBJ2-5	few	TGTGCCAGCAGCTTAATGGGTTCAGGGGAGACCCAGTACTTC	CASSLMGSGETQYF
TRBV20-1	TRBD2	TRBJ2-2	.	TGCAGTGCGGGAACCCAGACTCGACTAGCGACGGCCGGGGAGCTGTTTTTT	CSAGTQTRLATAGELFF
TRBV3-1	.	TRBJ2-3	few	TGTGCCAGCAGCCCTCCCCTTGGGGCGGGAGGGCCTCAGGGGGCTGCAGATACGCAGTATTTT	CASSPPLGAGGPQGAADTQYF
TRBV6-5	.	TRBJ1-1	few	TGTGCCAGCAGATTCAGGGGTCGGAACACTGAAGCTTTCTTT	CASRFRGRNTEAFF
TRBV30	.	TRBJ1-1	.	TGTGCCCGGAGGGATTATGGGGCGGGCACTGAAGCTTTCTTT	CARRDYGAGTEAFF
TRBV5-6	.	TRBJ2-3	.	TGTGCCAGCAGCTTAACTTTCGGACTCGTTCGGCAGTATTTT	CASSLTFGLVRQYF
TRBV9	TRBD2	TRBJ2-1	few	TGTGCCAGCAGCGTAGGAGGAGGCGGGGGGGCATACAATGAGCAGTTCTTC	CASSVGGGGGAYNEQFF
TRBV7-9	.	TRBJ2-3	few	TGTGCCAGCAGCTTAGGTGGGGCCACAGATACGCAGTATTTT	CASSLGGATDTQYF
TRBV5-5	.	TRBJ2-5	many	TGTGCCAGCAGCTTGAGGAGCCCGATGGGGGAGACCCAGTACTTC	CASSLRSPMGETQYF
TRBV5-1	TRBD2	TRBJ2-1	.	TGCGCCAGCAGCTTGGAACCACTAGCGGCTTACAATGAGCAGTTCTTC	CASSLEPLAAYNEQFF
TRBV27	.	TRBJ2-5	.	TGTGCCAGCAGTCCCGGAGGGCCACAGACCCAGTACTTC	CASSPGGPQTQYF
TRBV5-6	TRBD1	TRBJ1-1	many	TGTGCCAGCAGCTTGGCGGGGCTCAGGGGGTCGAACACTGAAGCTTTCTTT	CASSLAGLRGSNTEAFF
TRBV6-5	TRBD1	TRBJ2-5	.	TGTGCCACCCTGACAGGGGGCAGAGAGACCCAGTACTTC	CATLTGGRETQYF
TRBV20-1	.	TRBJ2-3	.	TGCAGTGCTAGTAGCCCCACAGATACGCAGTATTTT	CSASSPTDTQYF
TRBV7-8	TRBD2	TRBJ2-1	.	TGTGCCAGCAGCTCATACGCTTCCCGGGAGGTCCCCTACAATGAGCAGTTCTTC	CASSSYASREVPYNEQFF
TRBV2	.	TRBJ2-5	many	TGTGCCAGCAGTGCCGGTAGCCGGGAGACCCAGTACTTC	CASSAGSRETQYF
TRBV20-1	TRBD2	TRBJ2-3	many	TGCAGTGCTACGACTAGCGGGGAACCAGATACGCAGTATTTT	CSATTSGEPDTQYF
TRBV7-8	.	TRBJ2-3	.	TGTGCCAGCACCCAGGGAGGCACAGATACGCAGTATTTT	CASTQGGTDTQYF
TRBV4-1	TRBD2	TRBJ2-1	few	TGCGCCAGCAGCCAAGAGCGCGGGGGGGCCCTCAATGAGCAGTTCTTC	CASSQERGGALNEQFF
TRBV4-1	TRBD2	TRBJ2-1	many	TGCGCCAGCAGCCCGGGACTAGCGGGGGGGCTGTCCTACAATGAGCAGTTCTTC	CASSPGLAGGLSYNEQFF
TRBV6-5	.	TRBJ2-2	few	TGTGCCAGCAGTTCCACTCATGGCGGGGAGCTGTTTTTT	CASSSTHGGELFF
TRBV7-9	TRBD2	TRBJ2-3	.	TGTGCCAGCAGGTTGACTAGCGGCCATGGGGGAGATACGCAGTATTTT	CASRLTSGHGGDTQYF
TRBV9	.	TRBJ2-7	few	TGTGCCAGCAGCGTAGGGGGCAGCTCCTACGAGCAGTACTTC	CASSVGGSSYEQYF
TRBV5-5	.	TRBJ1-5	.	TGTGCCAGCAGCCACGTCCAGAGCAATCAGCCCCAGCATTTT	CASSHVQSNQPQHF
TRBV5-1	.	TRBJ2-1	.	TGCGCCAGCAGCTCCTTGATGGAAAACAATGAGCAGTTCTTC	CASSSLMENNEQFF
TRBV12-3/TRBV12-4	.	TRBJ2-3	many	TGTGCCAGCAGTCCTCGGGATACGCAGTATTTT	CASSPRDTQYF